The 32 T cell receptor beta chains given below trace back to one sample, sequenced in a study of cytomegalovirus exposure and HLA in healthy donors. 60 Vbeta and 13 Jbeta primers were used in PCR. The protocol was immunoSEQ multiplex PCR, while the TCRdb copy is restricted to in-frame clones and leaves out a portion. The repertoire includes about 84,000 clones, 55% to 65% of them detected once, and over 14% sits in the top ten. The sample consisted of PBMCs. The origin of the receptors is a woman aged 40 to 50 in good health and CMV-seropositive.

This sequence joins TRBV5-1 and TRBJ2-1, with 10 bases fitting TRBD2. In germline, CDR1 is SGHRS, CDR2 YFSETQ. The trim removed 2 bases at V and 7 bases at J, leaving 9 bases unmatched. There are 16 residues in the CDR3. The DNA of the CDR3 is TGCGCCAGCAGCTTACTAGCTAGCGGGAGATATAATGAGCAGTTCTTC. This codes for CASSLLASGRYNEQFF.

This clone was counted a few times. V usage is TRBV5-1 and J usage is TRBJ2-1, with D unclear. The CDR3 contains 15 residues. The germline CDR1 and CDR2 sequences are SGHRS and YFSETQ. The V gene lost 0 bases and the J gene lost 0 bases, with 7 bases spanning the gap. CDR3 region: CASSLALLSYNEQFF. CDR3 nucleotides: TGCGCCAGCAGCTTGGCACTACTCTCCTACAATGAGCAGTTCTTC.

J is TRBJ2-5 and V is TRBV2, with a tentative D call TRBD1 (5 bases). The CDR3 sequence is 13 residues long. Germline V lookup: CDR1 SNHLY, CDR2 FYNNEI. Trimming took 5 bases from V and 5 from J, leaving 12 bases between them. DNA of the CDR3: TGTGCCAGCAGTCGAAGGGGCGTGGAGACCCAGTACTTC. This gives the protein CASSRRGVETQYF.

V is TRBV29-1 and J is TRBJ2-3, with 7 bases aligning to TRBD2. With V trimmed by 8 bases and J by 3 bases, 11 bases remained unmatched. The germline gives CDR1 SQVTM, CDR2 ANQGSEA. This CDR3 has 14 amino acids. The DNA for the CDR3 is TGCAGCACTTCTTGGGCGGGAGTGACAGATACGCAGTATTTT. Encoded protein: CSTSWAGVTDTQYF.

J is TRBJ2-1 and V is TRBV7-9; D unclear. Germline assignment: CDR1 SEHNR and CDR2 FQNEAQ (reference sequence). The germline V and J ends were trimmed by 5 bases and 9 bases, with 14 bases remaining between them. The CDR3 consists of 13 residues. CDR3 sequence reads: CASSVGPSSEQFF. CDR3 sequence (DNA): TGTGCCAGCAGCGTTGGCCCCTCTAGTGAGCAGTTCTTC.

The CDR3 loop is CASSGGSVVNVSYEQYF. The CDR3 nucleotides are TGTGCCAGCAGTGGGGGGTCGGTGGTCAACGTCTCCTACGAGCAGTACTTC. The V call is TRBV28, the J call TRBJ2-7; possibly TRBD2 for D (6 bases). This CDR3 is built from 17 residues. Per germline, CDR1 MDHEN and CDR2 SYDVKM. V was trimmed by 5 bases and J by 0 bases, leaving 20 bases between them. Full variable domain (remainder filled in from reference TRBV28 and TRBJ2-7): DVKVTQSSRYLVKRTGEKVFLECVQDMDHENMFWYRQDPGLGLRLIYFSYDVKMKEKGDIPEGYSVSREKKERFSLILESASTNQTSMYLCASSGGSVVNVSYEQYFGPGTRLTVT.

J is TRBJ1-1 and V is TRBV7-3, with no clear D. Germline values: CDR1 SGHTA, CDR2 FQGTGA. This CDR3 has 14 amino acids. V shed 2 bases and J shed 1 base, with 8 bases lying between them. The CDR3 nucleotides are TGTGCCAGCAGCTTATCCCCAGGGAACACTGAAGCTTTCTTT. It yields the protein CASSLSPGNTEAFF. Looking up the rest from reference TRBV7-3 and TRBJ1-1 gives the full variable domain: GAGVSQTPSNKVTEKGKYVELRCDPISGHTALYWYRQSLGQGPEFLIYFQGTGAADDSGLPNDRFFAVRPEGSVSTLKIQRTERGDSAVYLCASSLSPGNTEAFFGQGTRLTVV.

This clone was counted between two and nine times. V gene TRBV5-3 combines with J gene TRBJ2-3, with D perhaps TRBD2 (6 bases). TRBV5-3 is classed as an ORF, of uncertain function. CDR3 length: 16 amino acids. The V end was cut by 4 bases, the J end by 6 bases, with 21 bases between. Here the CDR3 reads CARSLDRGSQTDTQYF. Here the CDR3 DNA reads TGTGCCAGAAGCCTAGACCGGGGGAGCCAGACGGATACGCAGTATTTT.

The chain joins TRBV4-3 to TRBJ1-1; TRBD1 matches 10 bases. The CDR3 has 15 amino acids. V dropped 4 bases and J dropped 5; count of bases not matched to a gene: 7. The germline V gene encodes CDR1 LGHNA and CDR2 YSLEER. The CDR3: CASSPGDRGGTEAFF. The CDR3 DNA sequence: TGCGCCAGCAGCCCAGGGGACAGGGGAGGAACTGAAGCTTTCTTT.

This chain links TRBV10-3 with TRBJ2-1; 7 positions match TRBD2. CDR1 is ENHRY and CDR2 is SYGVKD in the germline V gene. The trim removed 3 bases at V and 4 bases at J, leaving 6 bases unmatched. The CDR3 runs 15 residues. The CDR3 loop reads CAISEQLAEYNEQFF. The CDR3 coding sequence is TGTGCCATCAGTGAACAGCTAGCGGAATACAATGAGCAGTTCTTC.

The chain recombines TRBV9 with TRBJ2-1; 7 nucleotides align to TRBD2. Trimming at V came to 0 bases and at J to 1 base, leaving 1 base not matched to a gene. Germline lookup yields CDR1 SGDLS and CDR2 YYNGEE. The CDR3 has 15 amino acids. CDR3 DNA: TGTGCCAGCAGCGTAGGTAGCGGGTCCTACAATGAGCAGTTCTTC. As protein: CASSVGSGSYNEQFF.

The chain recombines TRBV11-2 with TRBJ2-2, with D possibly being TRBD1 (5 bases). V lost 3 bases and J lost 5, with 16 bases in between. Germline V gives CDR1 SGHAT, CDR2 FQNNGV. The CDR3 loop spans 16 amino acids. CDR3 bases: TGTGCCAGCAGCTTGAACCAGGGCCTCAGGACCGGGGAGCTGTTTTTT. Translating gives CASSLNQGLRTGELFF.

The chain combines TRBV7-6 with TRBJ2-7; 9 nucleotides agree with TRBD1. The CDR3 runs 14 residues. The trim removed 5 bases at V and 3 bases at J, leaving 5 bases unmatched. Germline CDR1 reads SGHVS; CDR2 reads FNYEAQ. CDR3 protein: CASSQGQGLYEQYF. The CDR3 DNA sequence: TGTGCCAGCAGCCAGGGACAGGGTCTCTACGAGCAGTACTTC.

The rearrangement links TRBV7-8 to TRBJ1-2, with D possibly being TRBD1 (6 bases). Germline CDR1 is SGHVS and CDR2 is FQNEAQ. The CDR3 extends over 13 amino acids. Trimming removed 3 bases from V and 6 bases from J, with 11 bases in between. The CDR3 loop is CASSFERGNGYTF. The CDR3 DNA sequence: TGTGCCAGCAGCTTTGAGAGGGGGAATGGCTACACCTTC. Supplemented by reference TRBV7-8 and TRBJ1-2, the full variable domain reads GAGVSQSPRYKVAKRGQDVALRCDPISGHVSLFWYQQALGQGPEFLTYFQNEAQLDKSGLPSDRFFAERPEGSVSTLKIQRTQQEDSAVYLCASSFERGNGYTFGSGTRLTVV.

The chain combines TRBV2 with TRBJ2-7, with D uncertain. CDR3 size: 12 residues. V lost 8 bases to trimming and J lost 6 bases, with 14 bases between them. The germline gives CDR1 SNHLY, CDR2 FYNNEI. Here the CDR3 reads CASGGYPTEQYF. The CDR3 DNA reads TGTGCCAGCGGCGGCTACCCTACCGAGCAGTACTTC.

The rearrangement links TRBV2 to TRBJ2-2; no clear D gene. The germline V and J ends were trimmed by 9 bases and 5 bases, with 16 bases remaining between them. The CDR3 sequence is 14 residues long. Per germline, CDR1 SNHLY and CDR2 FYNNEI. The CDR3 nucleotides are TGTGCCAGTGCCAGACTCGCTGAGACCGGGGAGCTGTTTTTT. Protein sequence: CASARLAETGELFF.

The V and J genes are TRBV7-8 and TRBJ2-7; tentative D call: TRBD1 (5 bases). The V gene's germline CDR1 is SGHVS and CDR2 FQNEAQ. Trimming cost V 7 bases and J 2 bases, with 21 bases left between them. The CDR3 is 16 residues long. The CDR3 region has the DNA TGTGCCAGCAACCGCCACAACTTCGACAGTACCTACGAGCAGTACTTC. Translation: CASNRHNFDSTYEQYF.

The table lists this clone with a few counts. This chain links TRBV28 with TRBJ1-1, with unresolved D. V was shortened by 4 bases and J by 1 base, with 10 bases between the two germline ends. This CDR3 is 14 amino acids long. Germline CDR1 reads MDHEN; CDR2 reads SYDVKM. CDR3 amino acids: CASSSWEGNTEAFF. In nucleotides, the CDR3 is TGTGCCAGCAGTTCCTGGGAGGGGAACACTGAAGCTTTCTTT.

This clone turned up a few times. This chain connects TRBV11-3 to TRBJ2-2, with unresolved D. Trimming removed 0 bases at V and 7 bases at J, with 9 bases between. The CDR3 runs 14 residues. Germline-derived CDR1 and CDR2 are SGHNT and YENEEA. As DNA, the CDR3 is TGTGCCAGCAGCTTAGAGTTGGTTAGCGGGGAGCTGTTTTTT. Translation gives CASSLELVSGELFF.

The chain combines TRBV29-1 with TRBJ2-7, with a tentative D call TRBD1 (5 bases). Looked up from germline, CDR1 is SQVTM and CDR2 is ANQGSEA. This CDR3 comprises 14 residues. DNA of the CDR3: TGCGCAACCCAGGAGAGTGGGGCTACCTACGAGCAGTACTTC. Residues: CATQESGATYEQYF.

The chain combines TRBV27 with TRBJ2-1; 7 positions match TRBD1. Looked up from germline, CDR1 is MNHEY and CDR2 is SMNVEV (reference sequence). V shed 5 bases and J 4 bases; nucleotides not matched to a gene: 8. The CDR3 is 15 residues long. The CDR3 reads CASSQTGPGYNEQFF. The CDR3 DNA reads as TGTGCCAGCAGTCAGACAGGGCCCGGGTACAATGAGCAGTTCTTC.

The chain couples TRBV7-2 to TRBJ2-6; D remains ambiguous. The ends were cut back, 2 bases at V and 1 base at J, with 6 bases in the middle. The CDR3 runs 15 residues. Per germline, CDR1 SGHTA and CDR2 FQGNSA. The CDR3 coding sequence is TGTGCCAGCAGCTTACAGGTGTCTGGGGCCAACGTCCTGACTTTC. Translation gives CASSLQVSGANVLTF.

This chain connects TRBV27 to TRBJ2-7; 9 nucleotides align to TRBD1. The CDR3 covers 15 residues. Germline V lookup: CDR1 MNHEY, CDR2 SMNVEV (reference sequence). The ends lost 2 bases at V and 2 bases at J; junction bases unmatched: 4. CDR3 coding DNA: TGTGCCAGCAGTTTAAGGACAGGGGAAGCCTACGAGCAGTACTTC. Its protein is CASSLRTGEAYEQYF.

This rearrangement joins TRBV29-1 to TRBJ1-1, with D hard to call. Germline values: CDR1 SQVTM, CDR2 ANQGSEA. The CDR3 runs 14 residues. V lost 2 bases, J lost 0 bases, and 10 bases lay in between. The DNA of the CDR3 is TGCAGCGTTGAAACTTTACAGATGAACACTGAAGCTTTCTTT. Translating it yields CSVETLQMNTEAFF.

The V gene is TRBV27, the J gene TRBJ1-2, with a weak D call TRBD1 (6 bases). Trimming removed 4 bases at V and 4 bases at J, with 13 bases between. The CDR3 has 14 amino acids. Germline V gene data show CDR1 as MNHEY and CDR2 as SMNVEV (reference sequence). Written as DNA, the CDR3 is TGTGCCAGCAGTTCGGGGCAGGGGTTCTATGGCTACACCTTC. Its translation: CASSSGQGFYGYTF.

This clone was seen only a few times. The V call is TRBV19, the J call TRBJ2-1; 7 bases are shared with TRBD2. This CDR3 is 16 amino acids long. The germline V gene has CDR1 LNHDA and CDR2 SQIVND (reference sequence). V gave up 7 bases and J gave up 6 bases; unmatched junction bases: 15. The CDR3 loop reads CASKLVWAGAGNEQFF. The CDR3 DNA reads TGTGCCAGTAAGTTAGTGTGGGCGGGAGCCGGCAATGAGCAGTTCTTC.

This clone was recorded a few times. The J gene is TRBJ2-2, the V gene TRBV4-3; 7 positions agree with TRBD2. The trim removed 4 bases at V and 6 bases at J, leaving 14 bases unmatched. This CDR3 contains 17 residues. The germline V gene encodes CDR1 LGHNA and CDR2 YSLEER. CDR3 protein: CASSRGLGGSDSGELFF. The CDR3 DNA reads TGCGCCAGCAGCCGGGGGTTGGGCGGGAGTGATTCCGGGGAGCTGTTTTTT.

The chain has TRBV7-9 and TRBJ2-1; 7 bases align to TRBD1. The CDR3 totals 16 residues. V was pared by 6 bases and J by 7 bases, with 15 bases of the junction left unmatched. The germline gives CDR1 SEHNR, CDR2 FQNEAQ (reference sequence). The chain's CDR3 is CASRAPPRGSRNEQFF. The CDR3 coding sequence is TGTGCCAGCAGGGCACCCCCCAGGGGGAGTAGAAATGAGCAGTTCTTC.

This clone is a singleton in its sample. V and J are TRBV6-1 and TRBJ1-3, with a possible D match to TRBD1 (6 bases). The germline CDR1 and CDR2 sequences are MNHNS and SASEGT. Trimming took off 2 bases at V and 4 bases at J, with 9 bases between the two ends. This CDR3 has 14 residues. Here the CDR3 reads CASSENRAGNTIYF. CDR3 DNA sequence: TGTGCCAGCAGTGAAAACAGGGCCGGAAACACCATATATTTT.

The CDR3 sequence: CASSPRIRGNTEAFF. Written as DNA, the CDR3 is TGCGCCAGCAGCCCAAGGATTCGGGGGAACACTGAAGCTTTCTTT. The chain carries TRBV4-1 and TRBJ1-1; D gene uncertain. Germline loops: CDR1 MGHRA, CDR2 YSYEKL. V was clipped by 4 bases and J by 1 base, with 13 bases between them. The CDR3 covers 15 residues.

This clone occurred a few times. This sequence joins TRBV7-2 and TRBJ2-1; 7 nucleotides agree with TRBD2. The CDR3 loop spans 16 amino acids. V shed 1 base, J shed 6 bases, and the junction held 9 bases outside the gene matches. Per the germline V gene, CDR1 is SGHTA and CDR2 is FQGNSA. CDR3 amino acids: CASSLGWAGVGNEQFF. CDR3 DNA: TGTGCCAGCAGCTTAGGATGGGCGGGAGTGGGCAATGAGCAGTTCTTC.

This clone was counted only a few times. V usage is TRBV11-2 and J usage is TRBJ2-7; 9 bases fit TRBD2. The CDR3 covers 17 residues. J lost 1 base, V lost 1 base, and 8 bases had no gene match. The germline gives CDR1 SGHAT, CDR2 FQNNGV. The chain's CDR3 is CASSLGSAGGGSYEQYF. Here the CDR3 DNA reads TGTGCCAGCAGCTTAGGTTCAGCGGGAGGCGGGTCCTACGAGCAGTACTTC.